Shown below are 6 T cell receptor beta chains from a single sample sequenced in a study of T cell clones after liver transplantation. Profiling relied on immunoSEQ multiplex PCR, and the TCRdb table lists in-frame clones only, not all of them. This table holds around 110,000 clones, 90% found once. Material: CD4+ T cells from blood, obtained 12 months after liver transplant. These receptors all stem from a human patient who received a liver transplant. Some of the T cells may derive from the graft donor.

This chain links TRBV14 with TRBJ2-7, with TRBD2 identical over 11 bases. Germline V gives CDR1 SGHDN, CDR2 FVKESK. There are 17 residues in the CDR3. The ends lost 4 bases at V and 6 bases at J; junction bases unmatched: 14. The DNA of the CDR3 is TGTGCCAGCAGCCCGTATATGTCTAGCGGGAGGCTAGTCGAGCAGTACTTC. Encoded protein: CASSPYMSSGRLVEQYF.

CDR3 sequence reads: CAIRPSGSNEQFF. The CDR3 nucleotides are TGTGCCATCAGGCCTAGCGGGAGCAATGAGCAGTTCTTC. The chain is built from TRBV10-3 and TRBJ2-1, with 10 nucleotides matching TRBD2. Trimming took 6 bases from V and 6 from J; bases not matched to a gene: 2. Germline-derived CDR1 and CDR2 are ENHRY and SYGVKD. The CDR3 is 13 residues long.

This clone has more than one count but fewer than ten. This rearrangement joins TRBV6-1 to TRBJ1-5; weak D call: TRBD1 (5 bases). This CDR3 spans 15 amino acids. Looked up from germline, CDR1 is MNHNS and CDR2 is SASEGT. V was pared by 6 bases and J by 2 bases, with 14 bases between. This CDR3 reads CASSLLGGGNQPQHF. The CDR3 bases are TGTGCCAGCAGCCTTCTGGGGGGAGGCAATCAGCCCCAGCATTTT.

The V and J genes are TRBV11-2 and TRBJ2-3, with 12 bases identical to TRBD2. This CDR3 contains 15 residues. Germline V gene sequence: CDR1 SGHAT, CDR2 FQNNGV. Trimming removed 5 bases from V and 6 bases from J; junction bases left unmatched: 6. CDR3 nucleotide sequence: TGTGCCAGCAGCCAGACTAGCGGGAGATCTGATACGCAGTATTTT. As protein: CASSQTSGRSDTQYF.

V and J are TRBV19 and TRBJ2-1, with 11 positions matching TRBD2. The CDR3 runs 15 residues. The germline gives CDR1 LNHDA, CDR2 SQIVND (reference sequence). V was pared by 3 bases and J by 8 bases, with 6 bases of the junction left unmatched. The CDR3 reads CASSIGTSGRDEQFF. For the CDR3, the DNA is TGTGCCAGTAGTATCGGTACTAGCGGGAGAGATGAGCAGTTCTTC.

This chain links TRBV6-5 with TRBJ2-2; D remains unclear. From germline, CDR1 is MNHEY and CDR2 SVGAGI. The CDR3 contains 13 residues. With 2 bases removed from V and 5 bases from J, the gap between germline ends came to 6 bases. The CDR3: CASSYQDTGELFF. The CDR3 region has the DNA TGTGCCAGCAGTTACCAGGATACCGGGGAGCTGTTTTTT.